Listed here are 32 T cell receptor beta chains from one sample, sequenced in a study of T cell repertoires in cytomegalovirus infection. One entry per CDR3 protein, called by TCRdb with MiXCR from the reads. Of hundreds of thousands of distinct CDR3 sequences in the sample, approximately 31% were seen once. Antigens of these TCRs are unknown. Material: cultured CD8+ T cells from PBMCs, obtained from culture after CMV antigen stimulation. The receptors were sampled from a human donor in good health (CMV status not recorded). Some clones in this sample may be carry-over from other donors' samples.

This clonotype was detected only a few times. The chain employs TRBV24-1 and TRBJ2-5; unclear D gene. Looked up from germline, CDR1 is KGHDR and CDR2 is SFDVKD. The CDR3 runs 12 residues. Trimming pared 3 bases from V and 5 bases from J, leaving 6 bases between. The CDR3 DNA is TGTGCCACCAGTGATGGGCGGGAGACCCAGTACTTC. Translating gives CATSDGRETQYF.

This clonotype was observed a few times. V gene TRBV23-1 combines with J gene TRBJ2-7; D is perhaps TRBD1 (6 bases). TRBV23-1 is annotated as an ORF whose role is uncertain. This CDR3 has 14 amino acids. V lost 2 bases and J lost 2, with 10 bases in between. CDR3: CASSQPGDPYEQYV. CDR3 bases: TGCGCCAGCAGTCAACCAGGGGATCCCTACGAGCAGTACGTC.

This clonotype was found a few times. The CDR3 spells CASSLVGLVEQYF. The CDR3 DNA is TGTGCCAGCAGTTTAGTAGGGCTAGTCGAGCAGTACTTC. The V and J genes are TRBV12-3 or TRBV12-4 and TRBJ2-7, with D unresolved. With 1 base removed from V and 6 bases from J, the gap between germline ends came to 10 bases. The CDR3 extends over 13 amino acids.

The chain recombines TRBV7-6 with TRBJ2-3; 9 bases are a match to TRBD2. V was pared by 4 bases and J by 8 bases, with 13 bases of the junction left unmatched. Germline V gene sequence: CDR1 SGHVS, CDR2 FNYEAQ. CDR3 length equals 16 residues. The DNA for the CDR3 is TGTGCCAGCAGCTCCCTGGGCGGGGGGGCGTCCGGTACGCAGTATTTT. Protein sequence: CASSSLGGGASGTQYF.

J is TRBJ2-7 and V is TRBV6-6; 7 nucleotides match TRBD1. J was trimmed by 6 bases and V by 4 bases; bases with no gene match: 6. Germline V gives CDR1 MNHNY, CDR2 SVGAGI (reference sequence). The CDR3 is 13 residues long. The CDR3 region has the DNA TGTGCCAGCAGTTTAGGGGGACAGTCCGAGCAGTACGTC. This sequence encodes CASSLGGQSEQYV.

This clonotype was picked up many times. The rearrangement uses TRBV5-6 and TRBJ1-5, with D hard to call. The germline V gene has CDR1 SGHDT and CDR2 YYEEEE. This CDR3 has 12 amino acids. V dropped 5 bases and J dropped 9 bases, with 12 bases sitting between them. The CDR3 region is CASSLGGGPQHF. The CDR3 DNA reads as TGTGCCAGCAGTTTAGGAGGCGGGCCCCAGCATTTT.

DNA of the CDR3: TGTGCCAGCAGTTTATCGATACAGGGCCCCTCCTACGAGCAGTACTTC. Amino acid sequence: CASSLSIQGPSYEQYF. The J gene is TRBJ2-7, the V gene TRBV27, with D perhaps TRBD1 (6 bases). Trimming pared 0 bases from V and 0 bases from J, leaving 12 bases between. The CDR3 totals 16 residues. Germline values: CDR1 MNHEY, CDR2 SMNVEV (reference sequence).

The V gene is TRBV7-9, the J gene TRBJ2-1; 9 positions match TRBD1. Trimming cost V 8 bases and J 3 bases; bases outside gene matches: 8. The CDR3 has 15 residues. CDR1 is SEHNR and CDR2 is FQNEAQ in the germline V gene (reference sequence). The CDR3 loop reads CASERRQGVYNEQFF. As DNA, the CDR3 is TGTGCCAGCGAAAGACGACAGGGGGTCTACAATGAGCAGTTCTTC.

This clonotype has at least ten counts. The chain recombines TRBV28 with TRBJ1-5, with D perhaps matching TRBD1 (5 bases). The CDR3 extends over 14 amino acids. Looked up from germline, CDR1 is MDHEN and CDR2 is SYDVKM. The ends were cut back, 2 bases at V and 3 bases at J, with 8 bases in the middle. The CDR3, as DNA: TGTGCCAGCAGTTTACGACAGCACAATCAGCCCCAGCATTTT. This translates into CASSLRQHNQPQHF.

This sequence joins TRBV5-5 and TRBJ2-5; TRBD2 agrees at 9 bases. This CDR3 spans 18 amino acids. V gave up 2 bases and J gave up 1 base; unmatched junction bases: 12. In germline, CDR1 is SGHKS, CDR2 YYEKEE (reference sequence). The CDR3 DNA is TGTGCCAGCAGCTTACGGATAGCGGGGGCCTTAATCCAAGAGACCCAGTACTTC. This encodes CASSLRIAGALIQETQYF.

The V and J genes are TRBV12-3 or TRBV12-4 and TRBJ2-1; no clear D gene. V was clipped by 6 bases and J by 2 bases, with 14 bases between them. The CDR3 contains 15 residues. The CDR3 DNA sequence: TGTGCCAGCAGACTGACCCCTGAGGCCTACAATGAGCAGTTCTTC. This gives the protein CASRLTPEAYNEQFF.

This clonotype was counted only a few times. The chain uses TRBV18 and TRBJ1-1; D ambiguous. There are 12 residues in the CDR3. V was shortened by 3 bases and J by 7 bases, with 9 bases between the two germline ends. CDR1 and CDR2 from the germline V gene are KGHSH and LQKENI. CDR3 protein: CASSPPGIEAFF. The CDR3 DNA reads as TGTGCCAGCTCACCGCCAGGTATTGAAGCTTTCTTT.

The chain combines TRBV24-1 with TRBJ2-3; TRBD1 matches 10 bases. Germline assignment: CDR1 KGHDR and CDR2 SFDVKD. V trimming: 3 bases; J trimming: 5 bases; junction bases outside the gene matches: 1. This CDR3 has 14 amino acids. CDR3 region: CATSDRTGGDTQYF. Written as DNA, the CDR3 is TGTGCCACCAGTGATCGGACAGGGGGAGATACGCAGTATTTT.

This sequence joins TRBV7-9 and TRBJ1-1; TRBD1 is a possible D gene (5 bases). Germline CDR1 reads SEHNR; CDR2 reads FQNEAQ (reference sequence). The CDR3 length is 15 residues. V was clipped by 5 bases and J by 3 bases, with 16 bases between them. The CDR3 DNA is TGTGCCAGCAGCCCCTTCGGGGGGGGTGACACTGAAGCTTTCTTT. It yields the protein CASSPFGGGDTEAFF.

This clonotype was picked up many times. V usage is TRBV7-2 and J usage is TRBJ1-1; D remains ambiguous. V lost 1 base and J lost 10, with 10 bases in between. The CDR3 contains 12 residues. Germline assignment: CDR1 SGHTA and CDR2 FQGNSA. The CDR3: CASSLDLRVAFF. CDR3 nucleotide sequence: TGTGCCAGCAGCTTAGATCTGAGGGTAGCTTTCTTT.

This clonotype was seen a handful of times. The chain uses TRBV6-1 and TRBJ1-2, with D tentatively TRBD1 (5 bases). CDR1 is MNHNS and CDR2 is SASEGT in the germline V gene. Trimming cost V 10 bases and J 4 bases, with 16 bases left between them. CDR3 length: 13 residues. This CDR3 is CATKPEGIYGYTF. The CDR3 nucleotides read TGTGCCACTAAGCCCGAGGGGATCTATGGCTACACCTTC.

This clonotype appeared many times. The rearrangement uses TRBV6-1 and TRBJ1-5, with 10 bases lining up with TRBD1. J lost 0 bases, V lost 0 bases, and 20 bases had no gene match. This CDR3 region has 23 residues. Germline lookup yields CDR1 MNHNS and CDR2 SASEGT. The CDR3 sequence: CASSEARDRGHEYRGYSNQPQHF. The CDR3 DNA sequence: TGTGCCAGCAGTGAAGCTCGGGACAGGGGACACGAGTATAGAGGGTATAGCAATCAGCCCCAGCATTTT.

The chain joins TRBV27 to TRBJ2-1; D is perhaps TRBD2 (7 bases). Germline lookup yields CDR1 MNHEY and CDR2 SMNVEV (reference sequence). The CDR3 covers 14 residues. The ends were cut back, 4 bases at V and 4 bases at J, with 11 bases in the middle. The CDR3 region is CASSSSGQYNEQFF. The CDR3 DNA reads TGTGCCAGCAGTTCTAGCGGACAGTACAATGAGCAGTTCTTC.

The genes are TRBV6-5 and TRBJ2-2; TRBD1 aligns across 7 bases. Looked up from germline, CDR1 is MNHEY and CDR2 is SVGAGI. Unmatched junction bases numbered 15, after V lost 10 bases and J lost 7 bases. The CDR3 extends over 15 amino acids. The CDR3 here is CATQDRHRFDGELFF. DNA for the CDR3: TGTGCCACCCAGGACAGGCACCGATTCGACGGGGAGCTGTTTTTT.

The chain links TRBV2 to TRBJ2-1; D is ambiguous. The CDR3 runs 15 residues. Trimming removed 3 bases at V and 3 bases at J, with 12 bases between. From germline, CDR1 is SNHLY and CDR2 FYNNEI. CDR3 protein: CASSDTLGIYNEQFF. Here the CDR3 DNA reads TGTGCCAGCAGTGATACCCTGGGGATCTACAATGAGCAGTTCTTC.

The gene calls are TRBV7-9 and TRBJ1-6; 9 nucleotides agree with TRBD1. CDR3 length equals 18 residues. V shed 5 bases, J shed 4 bases, and the junction held 12 bases outside the gene matches. Germline V CDR1 and CDR2: SEHNR, FQNEAQ (reference sequence). CDR3: CASSPMGQGPLYNSPLHF. Here the CDR3 DNA reads TGTGCCAGCAGCCCAATGGGACAGGGACCACTTTATAATTCACCCCTCCACTTT. Supplemented by reference TRBV7-9 and TRBJ1-6, the full variable domain reads DTGVSQNPRHKITKRGQNVTFRCDPISEHNRLYWYRQTLGQGPEFLTYFQNEAQLEKSRLLSDRFSAERPKGSFSTLEIQRTEQGDSAMYLCASSPMGQGPLYNSPLHFGNGTRLTVT.

This clonotype was found many times. The chain uses TRBV12-3 or TRBV12-4 and TRBJ2-1; D not certain. The CDR3 totals 14 residues. Trimming removed 4 bases from V and 0 bases from J, with 7 bases in between. The CDR3 DNA reads as TGTGCCAGCAGTTCCAGTTACTCCTACAATGAGCAGTTCTTC. The encoded protein is CASSSSYSYNEQFF.

V usage is TRBV7-9 and J usage is TRBJ1-4; D not certain. CDR3 length equals 15 residues. CDR1 is SEHNR and CDR2 is FQNEAQ in the germline V gene (reference sequence). The ends were cut back, 5 bases at V and 5 bases at J, with 15 bases in the middle. The DNA for the CDR3 is TGTGCCAGCAGCCCCCCGGCTGAGCCGAATGAAAAACTGTTTTTT. Amino acids: CASSPPAEPNEKLFF.

This chain uses TRBV10-1 with TRBJ2-3; 10 bases align to TRBD2. Germline CDR1 and CDR2: WNHNN and SYGVQD (reference sequence). The V gene end was trimmed by 5 bases and the J gene end by 5 bases; junction bases not matched to a gene: 7. The CDR3 is 15 amino acids. The CDR3 DNA sequence: TGCGCCAGCAGTTTCACTAGCGGGGCGAGAGATACGCAGTATTTT. Its protein is CASSFTSGARDTQYF.

As for this clonotype: Being one base from a much bigger clone, this may be a read error. The rearrangement joins TRBV7-2 to TRBJ2-1; TRBD2 aligns across 15 bases. Germline V gene sequence: CDR1 SGHTA, CDR2 FQGNSA. The CDR3 is 20 amino acids. Here the CDR3 reads CASSFGLAGGRRGSCNEQFF. The DNA of the CDR3 is TGTGCCAGCAGCTTCGGACTAGCGGGGGGGCGAAGGGGATCCTGCAATGAGCAGTTCTTC.

J is TRBJ2-1 and V is TRBV4-1; 10 bases are a match to TRBD1. Germline V lookup: CDR1 MGHRA, CDR2 YSYEKL. The CDR3 has 15 amino acids. V was clipped by 5 bases and J by 4 bases; unmatched bases: 5. The CDR3 coding sequence is TGCGCCAGCAGCACCTGGACAGGGGGTTACAATGAGCAGTTCTTC. It specifies CASSTWTGGYNEQFF.

This chain connects TRBV6-6 to TRBJ2-7, with 7 bases aligning to TRBD2. Trimming removed 6 bases from V and 0 bases from J; junction bases left unmatched: 11. From germline, CDR1 is MNHNY and CDR2 SVGAGI (reference sequence). The CDR3 is 16 residues long. The CDR3 is CASSPRGAGHSYEQYV. DNA for the CDR3: TGTGCCAGCAGCCCGAGGGGAGCGGGGCACTCCTACGAGCAGTACGTC.

This clonotype has ten or more counts. This chain links TRBV7-2 with TRBJ2-1; TRBD2 might be the D (6 bases). V dropped 6 bases and J dropped 3 bases, with 15 bases sitting between them. CDR1 and CDR2 (germline): SGHTA, FQGNSA. The CDR3 length is 15 residues. CDR3 in DNA: TGTGCCAGCAGTGGCGGGAATTGGGACTACAATGAGCAGTTCTTC. It is translated as CASSGGNWDYNEQFF.

This clonotype showed up many times. This chain connects TRBV11-2 to TRBJ2-1, with 15 bases matching TRBD2. There are 19 residues in the CDR3. In germline, CDR1 is SGHAT, CDR2 FQNNGV. Trimming at V came to 2 bases and at J to 4 bases, leaving 9 bases not matched to a gene. CDR3 loop: CASSLRSGTSGGPYNEQFF. As DNA, the CDR3 is TGTGCCAGCAGCTTAAGATCCGGGACTAGCGGGGGGCCATACAATGAGCAGTTCTTC.

V gene TRBV19 combines with J gene TRBJ1-5; D remains ambiguous. There are 12 residues in the CDR3. Germline V gene sequence: CDR1 LNHDA, CDR2 SQIVND (reference sequence). Trimming took off 6 bases at V and 3 bases at J, with 6 bases between the two ends. CDR3 sequence: CASRSVNQPQHF. In DNA form, the CDR3 reads TGTGCCAGTAGGAGCGTCAATCAGCCCCAGCATTTT.

This chain links TRBV3-1 with TRBJ2-3; 12 nucleotides agree with TRBD2. This CDR3 comprises 15 residues. The V and J ends lost 2 bases and 11 bases, in that order; junction bases with no gene match: 8. The germline V gene encodes CDR1 LGHDT and CDR2 YNNKEL (reference sequence). The CDR3 DNA reads as TGTGCCAGCAGCCAACCTAGCGGGGGGGGGATAGAGCAGTATTTT. Residues: CASSQPSGGGIEQYF.

Concerning this clonotype: A junction end diverges from the germline sequence, so it may reflect a read error. This sequence joins TRBV7-8 and TRBJ2-1; D is possibly TRBD2 (5 bases). This CDR3 is built from 13 residues. CDR1 is SGHVS, CDR2 FQNEAQ, per germline. The CDR3 is CVSSFKKLDRNFF. CDR3 nucleotides: TGTGTCAGCAGCTTCAAAAAACTAGATCGCAATTTCTTC.